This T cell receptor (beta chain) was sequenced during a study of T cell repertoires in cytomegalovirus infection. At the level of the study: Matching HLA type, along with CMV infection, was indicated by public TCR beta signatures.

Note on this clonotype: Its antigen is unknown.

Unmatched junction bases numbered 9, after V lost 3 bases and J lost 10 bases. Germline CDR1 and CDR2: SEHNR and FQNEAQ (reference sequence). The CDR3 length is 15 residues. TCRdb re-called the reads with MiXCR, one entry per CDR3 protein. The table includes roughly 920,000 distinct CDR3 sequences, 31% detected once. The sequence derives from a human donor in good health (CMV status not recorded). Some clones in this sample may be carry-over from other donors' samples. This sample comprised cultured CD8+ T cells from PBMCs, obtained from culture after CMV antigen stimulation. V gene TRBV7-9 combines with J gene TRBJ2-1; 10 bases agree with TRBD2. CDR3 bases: TGTGCCAGCAGCTTGGGGAGCGGGGGGGTACCCGAGCAGTTCTTC. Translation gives CASSLGSGGVPEQFF.